This T cell receptor beta chain was sequenced for a study of blood T cells in healthy people across ages. At the level of the study: Capture via template switching afforded approximately one barcoded beta molecule per two T cells. Whole-study findings and limits: With age, beta diversity per million T cells declined roughly linearly, significantly by 30 to 50.

The ends lost 5 bases at V and 1 base at J; junction bases unmatched: 7. There are 16 residues in the CDR3. Per the germline V gene, CDR1 is SGHTA and CDR2 is FQGNSA. There are a few counts of this clonotype. Its antigen is currently unknown. The authors ran a second PCR of 7 to 11 cycles using a sample-barcoded 5' primer and a J-beta primer mix. TCRdb called the 5' RACE reads again in MiXCR, with one record for every CDR3 protein. This table holds approximately 900,000 distinct CDR3 sequences, about 48% found once. Sequenced sample: blood. This chain uses TRBV7-2 with TRBJ2-2, with 7 nucleotides matching TRBD2. The clonotype comes from a man aged 30-40 years in good health. The CDR3 region is CASSVWGGGNTGELFF. The CDR3 coding sequence is TGTGCCAGCAGCGTATGGGGGGGAGGGAACACCGGGGAGCTGTTTTTT. Full variable domain (outside the CDR3, taken from reference TRBV7-2 and TRBJ2-2): GAGVSQSPSNKVTEKGKDVELRCDPISGHTALYWYRQSLGQGLEFLIYFQGNSAPDKSGLPSDRFSAERTGGSVSTLTIQRTQQEDSAVYLCASSVWGGGNTGELFFGEGSRLTVL.